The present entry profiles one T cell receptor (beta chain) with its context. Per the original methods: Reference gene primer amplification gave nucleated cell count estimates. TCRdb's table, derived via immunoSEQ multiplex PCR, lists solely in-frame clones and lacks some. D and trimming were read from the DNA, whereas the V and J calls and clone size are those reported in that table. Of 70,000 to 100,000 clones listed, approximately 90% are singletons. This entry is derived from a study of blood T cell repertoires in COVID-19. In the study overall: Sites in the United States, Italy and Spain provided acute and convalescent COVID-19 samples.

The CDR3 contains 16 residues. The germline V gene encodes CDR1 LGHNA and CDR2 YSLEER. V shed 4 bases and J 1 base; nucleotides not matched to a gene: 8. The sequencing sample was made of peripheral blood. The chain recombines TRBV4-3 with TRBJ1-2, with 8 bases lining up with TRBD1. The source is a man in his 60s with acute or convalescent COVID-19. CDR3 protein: CASSPGTGYFNYGYTF. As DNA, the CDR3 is TGCGCCAGCAGCCCCGGGACAGGTTACTTTAACTATGGCTACACCTTC.